Given below is one T cell receptor beta chain in context. Its binding antigen is unknown. No qualities accompany the bases; no much larger clone lies one base away. TCRbeta CDR3 regions were amplified from genomic DNA by means of the immunoSEQ Assay, a bias-controlled multiplex PCR. The paper's processing steps were these. The number of nucleated cells in each sample was estimated from the amplification of reference gene primers within the assay. Sequence reads were collapsed and filtered to measure the absolute abundance of every unique TCRbeta CDR3 rearrangement. For each sample, productive Simpson clonality was calculated by taking the square root of Simpson's diversity index across productive rearrangements. TCRdb took this table from immuneACCESS and kept in-frame rearrangements with V and J called. Such tables lack part of the clones; where checked against another copy, unresolved V genes explain under half of the gap, and the rest is unexplained. The DNA was the basis for D and trimming; V, J and clone size are from that table. The table for this sample lists over 150,000 clones; 79% of them were counted only once. The ten largest clones represent about 20% of the sample.

The CDR3 runs 12 amino acids, cysteine and phenylalanine included. The retained sequence is limited to the CDR3, 36 bases, with the frame set at the first base. Via the germline V gene, CDR1 is SQVTM and CDR2 ANQGSEA. Cut back by 3 bases and 5 bases, the V and J ends lie 10 bases apart. In the prospective study, participants were about 18 to 100 years old, resided in 24 geographic areas of the United States, and were enrolled through a virtual design. Cohort assignment in the prospective study relied on participant-reported clinical history from a screening survey and a study questionnaire. In the prospective study, mobile phlebotomists collected whole blood, serum and a nasopharyngeal or oropharyngeal swab from each participant. Additional blood draws and questionnaires over a roughly two-month period could optionally be provided by prospective study participants. Before DNA extraction, prospective study blood samples were shipped either frozen or at room temperature.

These data are taken from a study of blood T cell repertoires in COVID-19 (dated by TCRdb to between 2020 and 2021). In terms of the full investigation: Recovered participants in ImmuneRACE Cohort 3 were defined by two consecutive negative NP/OP PCR tests, clearance by a healthcare professional, or resolution of symptoms. A de-identified subject ID, COVID-19 status, age in years and sex were almost always included in the sample metadata. The material from the prospective study consisted of cDNA or gDNA derived from T cells, B-cell-depleted T cells, or PBMCs. The samples were drawn from the first 160 participants of the ongoing ImmuneRACE study and from 1,254 subjects provided by 6 global collaborators. The dataset comprised deeply sampled blood TCRbeta repertoires from subjects exposed to, actively infected with, or recovered from COVID-19. HLA class I and class II types, where available, came from metadata supplied by the sample provider rather than from assay-based typing. Collaborator samples came from the United States, Italy and Spain and covered acute and convalescent phases of COVID-19. The repertoires were made available in a free public database intended to serve as a resource for research on the immune response to SARS-CoV-2.

The investigation overall reported the following: How much clinical and demographic metadata was included differed by source and by participant, and the metadata was provided uncurated.

Sequencing used PBMCs or T cells enriched from blood (not recorded which). The receptor was derived from a woman in her 70s in a cohort exposed to, infected with or recovered from COVID-19 (not recorded which). The chain is made from TRBV29-1 and TRBJ2-5; the D gene lacks a confident call. DNA sequence: TGCAGCGTTGACCACCAAGCGGAGACCCAGTACTTC. Its translation is CSVDHQAETQYF.